The present T cell receptor (beta chain) was sequenced within a study of blood T cells in healthy people across ages. Trimming removed 3 bases at V and 4 bases at J, with 12 bases between. From germline, CDR1 is WSHSY and CDR2 SAAADI. CDR3 length: 14 amino acids. On this clonotype: Its antigen is not identified.

A J-beta primer mix and a sample-barcoded 5' primer were used in a second PCR of about 7 to 11 cycles. A single record per CDR3 protein comes from TCRdb applying MiXCR to the 5' RACE reads. The repertoire consists of approximately 780,000 distinct CDR3 sequences, with about a quarter occurring once and the leading ten covering over 2.5%. Points from the study as a whole: Samples with more naive T cells showed higher observed beta diversity. Estimates based on one million T cells were treated as lower bounds.

These data were also filed under a second study, of T cells of mothers and their children.

Sequencing was performed on blood. This TCR was recovered from a boy between 5 and 17 years old in good health. The chain recombines TRBV10-2 with TRBJ1-1, with D maybe TRBD1 (5 bases). In nucleotides, the CDR3 is TGCGCCAGCAGTGACCCCCCTGGGGGCACTGAAGCTTTCTTT. It specifies CASSDPPGGTEAFF.